This record concerns one T cell receptor (beta chain) sequence. This sample was included in a study of T cells expressing NK-cell markers. In the study overall: Of eight sequenced donors, seven were HCMV-seropositive and one HCMV-seronegative.

5'RACE template switching with UMIs produced the TCR beta cDNA. Using the 5' RACE reads, TCRdb records one entry per CDR3 protein without DNA. The sample is made up of about 260,000 distinct CDR3 sequences, and the top ten hold 0.3% to 0.45% of it. Germline V gene lookup returns CDR1 SQVTM and CDR2 ANQGSEA. This CDR3 is built from 16 residues. The sample taken for sequencing was blood T cells: a sorted CD56 or NKG2C T cell subset, CD4+ or CD8+ T cells, or bulk PBMC T cells (not recorded which). The receptor comes from a young man in good health. The rearrangement uses TRBV29-1 and TRBJ2-7; TCRdb names TRBD1, which stays unverified in the absence of DNA. This CDR3 is CSVGFKDRVNSYEQYF.